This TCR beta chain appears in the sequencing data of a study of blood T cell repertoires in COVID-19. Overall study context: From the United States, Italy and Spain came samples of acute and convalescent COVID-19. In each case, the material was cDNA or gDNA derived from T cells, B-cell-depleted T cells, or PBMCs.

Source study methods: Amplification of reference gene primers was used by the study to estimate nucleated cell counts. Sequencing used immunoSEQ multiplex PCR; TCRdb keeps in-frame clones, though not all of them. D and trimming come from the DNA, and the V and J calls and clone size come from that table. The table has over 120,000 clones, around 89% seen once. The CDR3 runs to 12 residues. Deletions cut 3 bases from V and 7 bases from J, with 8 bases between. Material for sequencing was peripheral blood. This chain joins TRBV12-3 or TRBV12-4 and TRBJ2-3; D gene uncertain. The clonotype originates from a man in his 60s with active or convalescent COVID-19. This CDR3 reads CASSLLEYTQYF. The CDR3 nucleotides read TGTGCCAGCAGTTTGTTGGAGTATACGCAGTATTTT.